This T cell receptor beta chain was found in a study of blood T cell repertoires in COVID-19. In the original processing: Amplification from reference gene primers served as the basis for estimated nucleated cell counts. Here immunoSEQ multiplex PCR was the method, and the copy in TCRdb shows in-frame clones only, minus some. The DNA gave D and trimming, while V, J and clone size come from that table. The repertoire has 70,000 to 75,000 clones, roughly 80% of them found once; the top ten carry approximately 5%. Germline-derived CDR1 and CDR2 are SEHNR and FQNEAQ (reference sequence). The CDR3 covers 15 residues. V lost 0 bases, J lost 7 bases, and 12 bases lay in between.

The rearrangement joins TRBV7-9 to TRBJ2-2, with D hard to call. Sequenced material: peripheral blood. The TCR comes from a woman aged 80 or older with active or convalescent COVID-19. This chain's CDR3 is CASSLALAGRGELFF. Written as DNA, the CDR3 is TGTGCCAGCAGCTTAGCGCTGGCTGGCCGCGGGGAGCTGTTTTTT.